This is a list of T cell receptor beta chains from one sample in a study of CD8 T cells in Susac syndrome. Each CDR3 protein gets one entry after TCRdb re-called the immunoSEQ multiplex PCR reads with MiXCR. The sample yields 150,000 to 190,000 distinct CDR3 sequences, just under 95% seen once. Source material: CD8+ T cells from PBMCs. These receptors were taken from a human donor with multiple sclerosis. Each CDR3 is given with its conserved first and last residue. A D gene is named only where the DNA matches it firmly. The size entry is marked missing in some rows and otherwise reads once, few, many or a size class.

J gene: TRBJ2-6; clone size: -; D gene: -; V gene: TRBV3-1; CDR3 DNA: TGTGCCAGCAGCCAACTGAACATTGGGGACTCTGGGGCCAACGTCCTGACTTTC; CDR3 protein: CASSQLNIGDSGANVLTF
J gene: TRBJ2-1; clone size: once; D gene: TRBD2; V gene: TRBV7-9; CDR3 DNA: TGTGCCAGCAGCCCTTATAGCGGGGCCTCCAATGAGCAGTTCTTC; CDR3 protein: CASSPYSGASNEQFF
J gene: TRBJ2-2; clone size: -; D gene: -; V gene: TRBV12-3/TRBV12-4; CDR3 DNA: TGTGCCAGCATACCCGGCGGGGCCTCGAACACCGGGGAGCTGTTTTTT; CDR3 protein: CASIPGGASNTGELFF
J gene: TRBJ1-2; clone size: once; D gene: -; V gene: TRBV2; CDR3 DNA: TGTGCCAGCATTAAGGGACTCACCTATGGCTACACCTTC; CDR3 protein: CASIKGLTYGYTF
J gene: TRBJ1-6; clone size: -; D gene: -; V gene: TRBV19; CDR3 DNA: TGTGCCAGTAGTATAGGGACCGAATCCTATAATTCACCCCTCCACTTT; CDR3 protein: CASSIGTESYNSPLHF
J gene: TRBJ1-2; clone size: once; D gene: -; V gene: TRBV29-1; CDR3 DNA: TGCAGCGTTGTTGAGGTGAACTATGGCTACACCTTC; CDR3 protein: CSVVEVNYGYTF
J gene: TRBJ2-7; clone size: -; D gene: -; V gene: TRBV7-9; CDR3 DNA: TGTGCCAGCATGGGGGCTCCTCAATTCTACGAGCAGTACTTC; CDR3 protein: CASMGAPQFYEQYF
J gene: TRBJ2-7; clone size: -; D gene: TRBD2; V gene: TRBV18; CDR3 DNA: TGTGCCAGCTCAGTCACTAGCGGTAGAACCTACGAGCAGTACTTC; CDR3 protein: CASSVTSGRTYEQYF
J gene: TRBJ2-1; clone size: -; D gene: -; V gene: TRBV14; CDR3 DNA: TGTGCCAGCAGCCAAAAGCCACCGGGACCGAACTACAATGAGCAGTTCTTC; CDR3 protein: CASSQKPPGPNYNEQFF
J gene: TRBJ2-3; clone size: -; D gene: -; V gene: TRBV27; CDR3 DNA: TGTGCCAGCAGTTTATCCCGGGGGGCTTTCACAGATACGCAGTATTTT; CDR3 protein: CASSLSRGAFTDTQYF
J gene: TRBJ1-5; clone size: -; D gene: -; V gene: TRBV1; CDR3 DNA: TGCACCAGCAGCCAAGATGCGGATCTTAGCAATCAGCCCCAGCATTTT; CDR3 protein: CTSSQDADLSNQPQHF
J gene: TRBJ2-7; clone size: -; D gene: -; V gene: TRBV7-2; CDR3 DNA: TGTGCCAGCAGCTTTCGTGACAGAACCTACGAGCAGTACTTC; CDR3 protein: CASSFRDRTYEQYF
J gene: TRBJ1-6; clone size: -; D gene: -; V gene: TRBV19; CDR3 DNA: TGTGCCAGTAGTATTTCATTAGGGAGAAATTCACCCCTCCACTTT; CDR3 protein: CASSISLGRNSPLHF
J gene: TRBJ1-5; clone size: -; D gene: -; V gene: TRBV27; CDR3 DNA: TGTGCCAGCAGTTTATCGGGGGCAGGGGCGAATCAGCCCCAGCATTTT; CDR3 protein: CASSLSGAGANQPQHF
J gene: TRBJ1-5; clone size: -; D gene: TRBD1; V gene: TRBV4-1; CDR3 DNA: TGCGCCAGCAGCCAAGACGAACCGGACAGGTCCTATCAGCCCCAGCATTTT; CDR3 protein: CASSQDEPDRSYQPQHF
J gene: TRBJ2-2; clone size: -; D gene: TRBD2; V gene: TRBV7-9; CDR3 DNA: TGTGCCAGCAGCCATCACACTAGCGGGGGAACCGGGGAGCTGTTTTTT; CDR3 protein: CASSHHTSGGTGELFF
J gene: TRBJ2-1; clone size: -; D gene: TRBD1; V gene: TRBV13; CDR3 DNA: TGTGCCAGCACAGGGGGCGCGGACAATGAGCAGTTCTTC; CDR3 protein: CASTGGADNEQFF
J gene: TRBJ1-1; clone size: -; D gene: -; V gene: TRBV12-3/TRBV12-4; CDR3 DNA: TGTGCCAGCAGTTTCGTCGTGAACACTGAAGCTTTCTTT; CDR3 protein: CASSFVVNTEAFF
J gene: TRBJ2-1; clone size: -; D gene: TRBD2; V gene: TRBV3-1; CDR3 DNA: TGTGTCAGCAGCTTCGGGACTAGCAACAATGAGCAGTTCTTC; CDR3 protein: CVSSFGTSNNEQFF
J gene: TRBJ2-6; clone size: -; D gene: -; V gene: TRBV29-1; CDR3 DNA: TGCAGCGCTCTTCAGGGTTCCGGGGCCAACGTCCTGACTTTC; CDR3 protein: CSALQGSGANVLTF
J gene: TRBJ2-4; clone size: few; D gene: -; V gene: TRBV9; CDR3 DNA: TGTGCCAGCAGCGTGGGCACAGGGGCCAAAAACATTCAGTACTTC; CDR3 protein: CASSVGTGAKNIQYF
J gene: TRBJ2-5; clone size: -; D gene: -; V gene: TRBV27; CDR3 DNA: TGTGCCACACAGGGAGGGTACCAAGAGACCCAGTACTTC; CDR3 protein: CATQGGYQETQYF
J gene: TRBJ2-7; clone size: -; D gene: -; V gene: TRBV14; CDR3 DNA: TGTGCCAGCAGCCAAGGGCTCGGCAGGGGATCAAACGAGCAGTACTTC; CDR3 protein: CASSQGLGRGSNEQYF
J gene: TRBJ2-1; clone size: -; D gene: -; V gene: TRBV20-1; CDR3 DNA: TGCAGTGCTCCCCACCCAGGACAGCGTTCCTACAATGAGCAGTTCTTC; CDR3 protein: CSAPHPGQRSYNEQFF
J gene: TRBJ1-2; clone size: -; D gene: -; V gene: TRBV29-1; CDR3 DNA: TGCAGCGTTGAGGGCAGGGGAGAAGGCTACACCTTC; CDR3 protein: CSVEGRGEGYTF
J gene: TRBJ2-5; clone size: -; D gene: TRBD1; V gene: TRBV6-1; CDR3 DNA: TGTGCCAGCAGAGAACCGGGACAGGGGAGCGCATGGAAGGAGACCCAGTACTTC; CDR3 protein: CASREPGQGSAWKETQYF
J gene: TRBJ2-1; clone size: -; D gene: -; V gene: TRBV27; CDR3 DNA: TGTGCCAGCAGTTTGCGCAGGGGAGACAATGAGCAGTTCTTC; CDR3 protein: CASSLRRGDNEQFF
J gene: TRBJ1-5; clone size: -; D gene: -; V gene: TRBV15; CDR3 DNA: TGTGCCACCAGCAGGGTCAGGGGAGCCTATAGCAATCAGCCCCAGCATTTT; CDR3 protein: CATSRVRGAYSNQPQHF
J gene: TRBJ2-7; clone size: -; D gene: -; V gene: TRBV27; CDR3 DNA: TGTGCCAGCAGTCCTACCTTGTGGTACGAGCAGTACTTC; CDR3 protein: CASSPTLWYEQYF
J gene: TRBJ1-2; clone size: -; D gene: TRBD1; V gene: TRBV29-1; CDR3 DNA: TGCAGCGTTGACGCGACAGGGTGGCCCTATGGCTACACCTTC; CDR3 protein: CSVDATGWPYGYTF
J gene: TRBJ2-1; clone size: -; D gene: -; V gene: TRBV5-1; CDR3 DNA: TGCGCCAGCAGCTTCTACCCACGGAATGAGCAGTTCTTC; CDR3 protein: CASSFYPRNEQFF
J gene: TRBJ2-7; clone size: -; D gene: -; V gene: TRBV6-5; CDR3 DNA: TGTGCCAGCAGTTACTCGAATGGCCCCTTGAACGAGCAGTACTTC; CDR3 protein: CASSYSNGPLNEQYF
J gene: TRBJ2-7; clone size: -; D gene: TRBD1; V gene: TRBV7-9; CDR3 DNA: TGTGCCAGCAGCTCTACAGGACAGGGGGTCCACTACGAGCAGTACTTC; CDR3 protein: CASSSTGQGVHYEQYF
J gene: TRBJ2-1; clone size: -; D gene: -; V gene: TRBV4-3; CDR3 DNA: TGCGCCAGCGGGCCAGGGGCATTTAATGAGCAGTTCTTC; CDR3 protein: CASGPGAFNEQFF
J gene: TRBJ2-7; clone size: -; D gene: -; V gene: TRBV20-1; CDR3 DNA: TGCAGTGCTCCCCGCCAGCGGACATCTTACGAGCAGTACTTC; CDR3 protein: CSAPRQRTSYEQYF
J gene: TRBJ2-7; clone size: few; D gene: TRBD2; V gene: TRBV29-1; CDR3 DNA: TGCAGCGTTGAAAAGCGGGGGTCCTACGAGCAGTACTTC; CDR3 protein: CSVEKRGSYEQYF
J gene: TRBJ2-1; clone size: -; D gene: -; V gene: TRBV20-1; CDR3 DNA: TGCAGTGCTAGGGAGGATATCTCCTACAATGAGCAGTTCTTC; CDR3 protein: CSAREDISYNEQFF
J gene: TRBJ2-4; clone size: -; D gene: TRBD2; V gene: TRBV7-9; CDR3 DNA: TGTGCCAGCAGCTTAGCGGCGCCAGCGGGGGGCAGGTACATTCAGTACTTC; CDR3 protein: CASSLAAPAGGRYIQYF
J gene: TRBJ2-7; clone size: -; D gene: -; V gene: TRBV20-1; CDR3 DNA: TGCAGTGCTAGAGACGACTACAGCTCGAATTATATCTACGAGCAGTACTTC; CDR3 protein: CSARDDYSSNYIYEQYF